This T cell receptor beta chain is from a study of cytomegalovirus exposure and HLA in healthy donors. Study results and caveats: Analysis was performed later, and it showed HLA-associated TCR beta chains to be more clonally expanded than equally common others. Among immune exposure information, only CMV serostatus was available.

This clone has a handful of counts. Antigen unknown. Researchers ran the PCR with 60 Vbeta and 13 Jbeta primers. Profiled with immunoSEQ multiplex PCR; TCRdb holds only in-frame clones, not every one. The sample carries about 120,000 clones, around 81% recorded once. CDR1 and CDR2 (germline): SGHDT, YYEEEE. The CDR3 is made up of 17 amino acids. The V and J ends lost 1 base and 1 base respectively, with 14 bases between them. The donors were healthy bone marrow donors. Sequenced: PBMCs. The clonotype was recovered from a woman aged 40-49 years in good health and CMV-seronegative. V usage is TRBV5-6 and J usage is TRBJ1-4; D is undetermined. The DNA for the CDR3 is TGTGCCAGCAGCTTGTTCACAGATCGAAAAACTAATGAAAAACTGTTTTTT. It yields the protein CASSLFTDRKTNEKLFF.